Detailed here is one T cell receptor (beta chain). Produced via immunoSEQ multiplex PCR; TCRdb's table is partial and in-frame only. The data show some 2,000,000 clones, about 95% seen once. The sample is drawn from a study of shared clonotypes between healthy human individuals. Naive CD8 cells were CD45RO-negative, positively selected for CCR7, excluding terminally differentiated effector memory CD45RA+ cells. CDR1 is SNHLY and CDR2 is FYNNEI in the germline V gene. The CDR3 is 12 residues long. V lost 4 bases, J lost 13 bases, and 1 base stayed unmatched. This TCR was sampled from a man aged 18-30 years in good health. Sequencing was performed on naive CD8+ T cells sorted from blood. The chain has TRBV2 and TRBJ2-1; TRBD2 aligns across 13 bases. The CDR3 region has the DNA TGTGCCAGCAGTGGACTAGCGGGAGGCCAGTTCTTC. Translation: CASSGLAGGQFF.